This T cell receptor beta chain was recorded in a study of T cells in Graves' hyperthyroidism and ophthalmopathy (dated by TCRdb to about 2019). For the study in its entirety: Peripheral blood samples were taken at the time of initial diagnosis, prior to any treatment. The paper describes TCR Vbeta CDR3 sequencing of 120 to 150 peripheral blood samples, made up of 43 ophthalmopathy patients, 70 to 80 hyperthyroidism patients and roughly 17 progressor patients. Whether ophthalmopathy could be predicted prospectively was tested in an independent validation cohort made up of approximately 19 hyperthyroidism patients plus 17 patients who later progressed to ophthalmopathy. To identify distinguishing TCR V-J signatures, a discovery cohort of about 100 patients was used, comprising fewer than 45 with Graves' ophthalmopathy and some 60 with stable Graves' hyperthyroidism. Following sampling, methimazole starting at 30 mg daily was given to hyperthyroidism patients, and high-dose intravenous methylprednisolone was given to ophthalmopathy patients. The roughly 94 discovery patients were randomly divided into training and test sets at a 7:3 ratio. Thyroid tissue and blood T-cell repertoires from several Graves' hyperthyroidism patients were also compared in the study. What the work shows at the level of the full study, not this receptor alone: During validation, the model predicted progression to ophthalmopathy a median of approximately 7 months ahead of onset, with around 70% sensitivity and 72% to 85% specificity. A model built on a 13 V-J signature distinguished ophthalmopathy from stable hyperthyroidism, reaching 85% to 90% sensitivity and approximately 83% specificity in cross-validation and 80%/75% in testing. Most expanded thyroid clonotypes (frequency above 0.001) were also detected in blood, a finding suggesting that blood repertoires may reflect thyroid immune responses. No statistical method was used to set the sample size in advance, and investigators knew the group allocation.

TCR beta CDR3 regions were amplified from RNA transcripts. For the first round of RT-PCR on the TCR CDR3, the HTBI primer set was used together with the Qiagen OneStep RT-PCR kit. A second multiplex PCR round built the libraries, followed by size selection and purification. Sequencing of the libraries was done on an Illumina HiSeq2000 using paired-end 100 bp reads. Regarding the original processing steps: Raw data were processed with SOAPnuke, discarding reads with adapters, uncalled bases, mean Phred below 15, or no exact constant-primer or identifier match. COPE v1.2.5 was used to merge high-quality paired reads, and clonotypes were defined as unique nucleotide sequences. Clonotypes were aligned to IMGT TRBV, TRBD and TRBJ reference segments using MiTCR v1.1. The analysis included only V-J combinations with a frequency above 0.0001, which together covered more than 98% of the repertoires. A TCS score was defined as the ratio between F50 (clonal expansion) and ExV (chaos), using BLOSUM62-based TCRdist between CDR3 peptides within each V-J. Welch's t-statistics and random forest reduced roughly 500 V-J features to 13, which were used in a naive Bayes classifier (R e1071). TCRdb took the public reads, trimmed them with fastp at Q25, ran MiXCR for clone calling and kept in-frame beta chains. One record per CDR3 amino acid sequence lists the most common genes and DNA. The V and J calls here are based on TCRdb, not the publication. The sample records 350,000 or so distinct CDR3 sequences, 15% to 20% of which are singletons. The ten largest make up roughly 16% of the sample.

In the ophthalmopathy patients, disease was moderately to severely active, with a Clinical Activity Score of 3 or more, a NOSPECS grade of 4 or more, and a duration of less than 3 months. Patients with uncontrolled infections, other autoimmune diseases, pregnancy or lactation were excluded. Diagnoses were based on clinical symptoms, serum thyroxine and TRAb, thyroid ultrasound and orbital computed tomography. PBMCs were separated from roughly 9.3 ml of fresh peripheral blood using Ficoll-Paque density gradient centrifugation. Total RNA was extracted using Trizol reagent, and RNA quality was assessed on an Agilent 2100 Bioanalyzer. Deletion took 6 bases off V and 3 bases off J, with a span of 15 bases between the germline ends. There are 14 amino acids in the CDR3, from cysteine to phenylalanine inclusive. Only the CDR3 DNA stays, 42 bases, in frame from base 1. From the germline V gene, CDR1 is MNHNS and CDR2 is SASEGT.

This clonotype was picked up a small number of times. No antigen is known for it. A much more abundant neighbour one base away suggests this may be a read error. Sequencing was done on a sample of blood. This chain joins TRBV6-1 to TRBJ2-7; no D gene call is confident. The TCR originated in a woman aged 40 to 50 with Graves' ophthalmopathy. The DNA reads as follows: TGTGCCAGCAGCCGTACTGACATTTACTACGAGCAGTACTTC. It translates to CASSRTDIYYEQYF.